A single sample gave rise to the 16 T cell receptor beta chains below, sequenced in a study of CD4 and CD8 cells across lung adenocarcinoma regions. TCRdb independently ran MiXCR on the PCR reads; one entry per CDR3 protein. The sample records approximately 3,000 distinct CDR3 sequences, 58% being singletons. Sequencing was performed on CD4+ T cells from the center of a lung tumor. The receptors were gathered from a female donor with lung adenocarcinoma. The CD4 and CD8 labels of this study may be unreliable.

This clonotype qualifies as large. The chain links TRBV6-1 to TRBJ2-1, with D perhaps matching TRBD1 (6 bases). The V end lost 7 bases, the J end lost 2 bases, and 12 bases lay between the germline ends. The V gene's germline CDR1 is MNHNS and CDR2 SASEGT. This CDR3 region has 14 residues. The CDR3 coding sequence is TGTGCCAGCACTAACAGGGTGACCTACAATGAGCAGTTCTTC. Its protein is CASTNRVTYNEQFF.

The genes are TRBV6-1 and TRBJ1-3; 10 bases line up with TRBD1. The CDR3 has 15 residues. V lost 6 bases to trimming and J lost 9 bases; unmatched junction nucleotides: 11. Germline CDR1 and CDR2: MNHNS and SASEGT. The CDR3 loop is CASSRSGTGDGTIYF. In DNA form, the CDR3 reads TGTGCCAGCAGCCGATCCGGGACAGGGGACGGCACCATATATTTT.

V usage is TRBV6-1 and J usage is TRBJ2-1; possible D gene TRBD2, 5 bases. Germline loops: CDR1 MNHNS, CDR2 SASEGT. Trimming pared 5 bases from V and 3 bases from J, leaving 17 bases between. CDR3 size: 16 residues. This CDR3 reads CASSLLATANYNEQFF. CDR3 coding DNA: TGTGCCAGCAGTCTGCTAGCCACAGCTAACTACAATGAGCAGTTCTTC.

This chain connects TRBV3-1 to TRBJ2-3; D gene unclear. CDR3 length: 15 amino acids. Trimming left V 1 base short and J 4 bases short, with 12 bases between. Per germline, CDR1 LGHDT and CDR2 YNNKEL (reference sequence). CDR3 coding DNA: TGTGCCAGCAGCCAAGCTAAACCCCGCCCAGATACGCAGTATTTT. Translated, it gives CASSQAKPRPDTQYF.

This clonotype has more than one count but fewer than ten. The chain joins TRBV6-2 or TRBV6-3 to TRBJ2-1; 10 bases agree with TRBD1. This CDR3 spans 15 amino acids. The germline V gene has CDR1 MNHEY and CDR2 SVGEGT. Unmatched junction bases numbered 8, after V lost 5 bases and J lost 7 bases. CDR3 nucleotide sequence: TGTGCCAGCAGTCCTTCGGGACAGGGGAGGAATGAGCAGTTCTTC. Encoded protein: CASSPSGQGRNEQFF.

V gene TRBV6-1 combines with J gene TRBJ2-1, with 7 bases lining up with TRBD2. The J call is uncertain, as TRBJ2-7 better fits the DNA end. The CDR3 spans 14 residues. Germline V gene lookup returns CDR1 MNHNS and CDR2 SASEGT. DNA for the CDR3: TGTGCCAGCAGGGGAGGGATCCAGACCTACGAGCAGTACTTC. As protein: CASRGGIQTYEQYF.

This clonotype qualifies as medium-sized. The CDR3 nucleotides are TGCGCCAGCAGCCTCCGACTAGACTCCTACAATGAGCAGTTCTTC. Residues: CASSLRLDSYNEQFF. The chain carries TRBV4-1 and TRBJ2-1, with a weak D call TRBD2 (6 bases). The CDR3 runs to 15 residues. V was pared by 4 bases and J by 0 bases, with 10 bases between. Per the germline V gene, CDR1 is MGHRA and CDR2 is YSYEKL.

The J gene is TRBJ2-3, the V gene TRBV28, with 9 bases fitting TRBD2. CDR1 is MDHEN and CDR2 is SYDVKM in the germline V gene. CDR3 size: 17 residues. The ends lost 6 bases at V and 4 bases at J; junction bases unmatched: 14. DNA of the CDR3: TGTGCCAGCAGCACCCCCGGGGGTAGCGGGAGCGCAGATACGCAGTATTTT. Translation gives CASSTPGGSGSADTQYF.

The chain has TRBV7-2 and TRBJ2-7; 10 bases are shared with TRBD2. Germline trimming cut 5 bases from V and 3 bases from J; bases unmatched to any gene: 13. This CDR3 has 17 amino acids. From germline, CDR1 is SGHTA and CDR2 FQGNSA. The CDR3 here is CASSQSRTSGGGYEQYF. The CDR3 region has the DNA TGTGCCAGCAGCCAATCCCGGACTAGCGGAGGGGGCTACGAGCAGTACTTC.

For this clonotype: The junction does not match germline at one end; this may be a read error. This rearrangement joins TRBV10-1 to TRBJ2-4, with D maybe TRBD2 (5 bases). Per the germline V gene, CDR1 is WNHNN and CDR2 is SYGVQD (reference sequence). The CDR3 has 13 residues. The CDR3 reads CATELGGKDTQYF. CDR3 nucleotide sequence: TGCGCCACCGAACTAGGAGGTAAAGATACGCAGTATTTC.

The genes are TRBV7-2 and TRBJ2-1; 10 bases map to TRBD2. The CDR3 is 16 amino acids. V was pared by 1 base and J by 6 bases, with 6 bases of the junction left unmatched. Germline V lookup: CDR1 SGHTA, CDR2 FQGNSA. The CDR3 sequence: CASSLVKRGGSNEQFF. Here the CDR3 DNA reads TGTGCCAGCAGCTTAGTTAAGCGGGGGGGGAGCAATGAGCAGTTCTTC.

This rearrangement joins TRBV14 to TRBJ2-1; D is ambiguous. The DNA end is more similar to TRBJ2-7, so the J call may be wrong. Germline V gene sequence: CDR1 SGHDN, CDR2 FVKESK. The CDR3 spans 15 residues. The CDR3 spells CASSQDNEPSYEQYF. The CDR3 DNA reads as TGTGCCAGCAGCCAAGATAACGAGCCGTCCTACGAGCAGTACTTC.

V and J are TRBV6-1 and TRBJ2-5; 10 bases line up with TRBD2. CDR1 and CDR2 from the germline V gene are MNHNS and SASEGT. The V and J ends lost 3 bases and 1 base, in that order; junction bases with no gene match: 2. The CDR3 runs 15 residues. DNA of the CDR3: TGTGCCAGCAGTGACGGGACTAGCGTCCAAGAGACCCAGTACTTC. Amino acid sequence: CASSDGTSVQETQYF.

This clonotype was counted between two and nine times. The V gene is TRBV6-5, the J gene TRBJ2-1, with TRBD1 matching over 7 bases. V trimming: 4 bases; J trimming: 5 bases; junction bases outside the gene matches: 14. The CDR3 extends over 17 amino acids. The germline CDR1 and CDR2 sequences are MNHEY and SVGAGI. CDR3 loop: CASSSKHRGIRNNEQFF. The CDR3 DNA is TGTGCCAGCAGTTCCAAACACAGGGGTATTAGGAACAATGAGCAGTTCTTC.

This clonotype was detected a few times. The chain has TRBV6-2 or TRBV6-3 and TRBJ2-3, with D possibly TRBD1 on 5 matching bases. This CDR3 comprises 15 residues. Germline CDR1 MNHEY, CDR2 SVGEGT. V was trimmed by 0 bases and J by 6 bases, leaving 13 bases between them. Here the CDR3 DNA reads TGTGCCAGCAGTTACTCAAGGGGTTCTGTCGATACGCAGTATTTT. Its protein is CASSYSRGSVDTQYF.

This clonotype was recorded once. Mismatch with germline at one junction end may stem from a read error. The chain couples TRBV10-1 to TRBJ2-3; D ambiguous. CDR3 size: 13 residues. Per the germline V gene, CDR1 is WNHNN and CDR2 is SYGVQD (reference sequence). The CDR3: CASELGATNTQYF. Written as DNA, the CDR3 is TGCGCCTCGGAGCTAGGAGCCACAAACACGCAGTATTTC.